A selection of T cell receptor beta chains follows, all from one sample in a study of shared clonotypes between healthy human individuals. Only in-frame clones appear in the TCRdb table, and some are missing; sequencing was by immunoSEQ multiplex PCR. Of millions of clones in the sample, around 95% were seen once. Sequencing input: naive CD4+ T cells sorted from blood. These TCRs come from a man between 18 and 29 years old in good health. Both conserved end residues are part of each CDR3. The order of the fields is clone size, J gene, V gene, D gene, CDR3 protein, CDR3 DNA. The D gene is left open where the match is weak. Rows may omit the clone size; those that give it use once, few, many or a size class.

size: -; J: TRBJ2-7; V: TRBV11-2; D: -; CDR3: CASSLGVGLYEQYF; DNA: TGTGCCAGCAGCTTAGGGGTAGGCCTCTACGAGCAGTACTTC
size: -; J: TRBJ2-5; V: TRBV5-4; D: TRBD2; CDR3: CASSSRTSSQETQYF; DNA: TGTGCCAGCAGCTCGCGGACTAGCAGCCAAGAGACCCAGTACTTC
size: -; J: TRBJ2-5; V: TRBV9; D: TRBD2; CDR3: CASSVTSGGGETQYF; DNA: TGTGCCAGCAGCGTCACTAGCGGGGGAGGGGAGACCCAGTACTTC
size: -; J: TRBJ2-5; V: TRBV9; D: -; CDR3: CASSGGIAASITRRETQYF; DNA: TGTGCCAGCAGCGGTGGGATAGCGGCCTCCATAACCCGTAGGGAGACCCAGTACTTC
size: -; J: TRBJ2-7; V: TRBV27; D: -; CDR3: CASRMWGNSYEQYF; DNA: TGTGCCAGCCGCATGTGGGGCAACTCCTACGAGCAGTACTTC
size: -; J: TRBJ1-1; V: TRBV6-4; D: -; CDR3: CASSLPVAGEAGKDTEAFF; DNA: TGTGCCAGCAGTCTTCCGGTTGCGGGGGAAGCTGGTAAGGACACTGAAGCTTTCTTT
size: -; J: TRBJ2-1; V: TRBV11-2; D: TRBD2; CDR3: CASSYGVAGSNEQFF; DNA: TGTGCCAGCTCCTATGGGGTAGCGGGGAGCAATGAGCAGTTCTTC
size: -; J: TRBJ1-2; V: TRBV5-1; D: -; CDR3: CASSLGPGGADGYTF; DNA: TGCGCCAGCAGCTTGGGGCCCGGGGGCGCCGACGGCTACACCTTC
size: -; J: TRBJ2-7; V: TRBV6-1; D: -; CDR3: CASSVAGYEQYF; DNA: TGTGCCAGCAGTGTTGCCGGCTACGAGCAGTACTTC
size: -; J: TRBJ2-2; V: TRBV10-2; D: -; CDR3: CASSEEFKRTGELFF; DNA: TGCGCCAGCAGTGAGGAGTTCAAGCGGACCGGGGAGCTGTTTTTT
size: -; J: TRBJ1-4; V: TRBV19; D: -; CDR3: CASSESWAEKLFF; DNA: TGTGCCAGTAGTGAGTCATGGGCGGAAAAACTGTTTTTT
size: -; J: TRBJ2-7; V: TRBV5-1; D: TRBD1; CDR3: CASSPGQGGYEQYF; DNA: TGCGCCAGCAGCCCGGGACAGGGGGGCTACGAGCAGTACTTC
size: once; J: TRBJ1-5; V: TRBV27; D: TRBD1; CDR3: CASSFRAGGSNQPQHF; DNA: TGTGCCAGCAGTTTCAGGGCAGGGGGGAGCAATCAGCCCCAGCATTTT
size: -; J: TRBJ1-1; V: TRBV7-6; D: TRBD1; CDR3: CASSLVCRGLEVIEAFF; DNA: TGTGCCAGCAGCTTAGTTTGCAGGGGGCTAGAGGTGATTGAAGCTTTCTTT
size: once; J: TRBJ2-5; V: TRBV9; D: -; CDR3: CASSLSGLSLAQYF; DNA: TGTGCCAGCAGCCTGAGCGGTCTTAGTCTGGCCCAGTACTTC
size: -; J: TRBJ2-2; V: TRBV7-9; D: -; CDR3: CASSWTYTGELFF; DNA: TGTGCCAGCAGCTGGACTTACACCGGGGAGCTGTTTTTT
size: -; J: TRBJ2-2; V: TRBV28; D: -; CDR3: CASSFLGLGTGELFF; DNA: TGTGCCAGCAGTTTTTTGGGGCTAGGGACCGGGGAGCTGTTTTTT
size: -; J: TRBJ1-4; V: TRBV29-1; D: -; CDR3: CSVILTGNYNEKLFF; DNA: TGCAGCGTTATCCTCACAGGGAATTATAATGAAAAACTGTTTTTT
size: -; J: TRBJ2-3; V: TRBV9; D: -; CDR3: CASSYSEGGPTDTQYF; DNA: TGTGCCAGCAGCTACTCTGAGGGGGGTCCCACAGATACGCAGTATTTT
size: once; J: TRBJ2-7; V: TRBV29-1; D: TRBD2; CDR3: CSPIPPGEGEQYF; DNA: TGCAGCCCCATTCCCCCCGGGGAGGGAGAGCAGTACTTC
size: -; J: TRBJ2-2; V: TRBV5-1; D: TRBD1; CDR3: CASSNGRTGVPGELFF; DNA: TGCGCCAGCAGCAACGGACGGACAGGGGTTCCCGGGGAGCTGTTTTTT
size: -; J: TRBJ2-7; V: TRBV11-2; D: TRBD1; CDR3: CASSLDRGQSYEQYF; DNA: TGTGCCAGCAGCTTAGATCGGGGACAGTCCTACGAGCAGTACTTC
size: -; J: TRBJ1-4; V: TRBV27; D: -; CDR3: CASSSSGEKLFF; DNA: TGTGCCAGCAGTTCGTCGGGGGAAAAACTGTTTTTT
size: -; J: TRBJ1-1; V: TRBV6-5; D: -; CDR3: CASGSGSRTEAFF; DNA: TGTGCCAGCGGTTCAGGGAGTAGGACTGAAGCTTTCTTT
size: -; J: TRBJ1-1; V: TRBV7-9; D: -; CDR3: CASIQRGQGVGNEAFF; DNA: TGTGCCAGCATCCAGCGGGGCCAGGGCGTCGGGAATGAAGCTTTCTTT
size: once; J: TRBJ2-1; V: TRBV29-1; D: -; CDR3: CSVAEPPSYNEQFF; DNA: TGCAGCGTTGCGGAGCCGCCCTCCTACAATGAGCAGTTCTTC
size: -; J: TRBJ1-6; V: TRBV28; D: TRBD1; CDR3: CASAPGDRDNSPLHF; DNA: TGTGCCAGCGCTCCCGGCGACAGGGATAATTCACCCCTCCACTTT
size: -; J: TRBJ2-1; V: TRBV6-1; D: -; CDR3: CASSERGSYNEQFF; DNA: TGTGCCAGCAGTGAGCGGGGCTCCTACAATGAGCAGTTCTTC
size: once; J: TRBJ2-1; V: TRBV18; D: TRBD2; CDR3: CASSPPGSGGGNEQFF; DNA: TGTGCCAGCTCACCACCGGGCAGCGGGGGGGGCAATGAGCAGTTCTTC
size: -; J: TRBJ2-2; V: TRBV10-3; D: -; CDR3: CAIGAGTNTGELFF; DNA: TGTGCCATCGGGGCAGGAACGAACACCGGGGAGCTGTTTTTT
size: -; J: TRBJ2-2; V: TRBV10-3; D: -; CDR3: CAISSQANTGELFF; DNA: TGTGCCATCAGTTCACAGGCGAACACCGGGGAGCTGTTTTTT
size: -; J: TRBJ2-7; V: TRBV10-3; D: -; CDR3: CAISDRGPLYEQYF; DNA: TGTGCCATCAGTGATCGGGGACCCCTCTACGAGCAGTACTTC
size: -; J: TRBJ1-2; V: TRBV5-6; D: TRBD1; CDR3: CASSPTGGGSSYGYTF; DNA: TGTGCCAGCAGCCCGACAGGGGGCGGAAGTAGCTATGGCTACACCTTC
size: -; J: TRBJ2-7; V: TRBV18; D: -; CDR3: CASSLLSYEQYF; DNA: TGTGCCAGCTCACTCCTCTCCTACGAGCAGTACTTC
size: once; J: TRBJ2-7; V: TRBV7-2; D: TRBD2; CDR3: CASSFLLAGGYEQYF; DNA: TGTGCCAGCAGCTTCCTCCTAGCGGGGGGTTACGAGCAGTACTTC
size: -; J: TRBJ2-7; V: TRBV5-4; D: TRBD1; CDR3: CASSPDRGREQYF; DNA: TGTGCCAGCAGCCCCGACAGGGGGCGCGAGCAGTACTTC
size: -; J: TRBJ1-5; V: TRBV6-1; D: -; CDR3: CASSDVGVANALHQPQHF; DNA: TGTGCCAGCAGTGATGTCGGAGTGGCAAACGCTTTACATCAGCCCCAGCATTTT
size: -; J: TRBJ2-1; V: TRBV18; D: -; CDR3: CASSQVWDEQFF; DNA: TGTGCCAGCTCGCAAGTCTGGGATGAGCAGTTCTTC
size: -; J: TRBJ1-4; V: TRBV4-1; D: TRBD1; CDR3: CASSRETGRSEKLFF; DNA: TGCGCCAGCAGCCGAGAGACAGGGAGAAGTGAAAAACTGTTTTTT
size: -; J: TRBJ1-1; V: TRBV6-1; D: -; CDR3: CASSEVMGANVNTEAFF; DNA: TGTGCCAGCAGTGAAGTAATGGGGGCAAACGTGAACACTGAAGCTTTCTTT
size: -; J: TRBJ2-3; V: TRBV5-1; D: -; CDR3: CASSLIGLTTDTQYF; DNA: TGCGCCAGCAGCTTGATAGGTCTGACCACAGATACGCAGTATTTT
size: -; J: TRBJ1-4; V: TRBV18; D: -; CDR3: CASSPDSNEKLFF; DNA: TGTGCCAGCTCACCGGACTCAAATGAAAAACTGTTTTTT
size: -; J: TRBJ2-2; V: TRBV19; D: TRBD1; CDR3: CASRPGTGNTGELFF; DNA: TGTGCCAGTAGGCCCGGGACAGGGAACACCGGGGAGCTGTTTTTT
size: -; J: TRBJ2-7; V: TRBV7-6; D: -; CDR3: CASSTHKGPQEQYF; DNA: TGTGCCAGCAGCACCCACAAGGGTCCCCAGGAGCAGTACTTC
size: -; J: TRBJ1-1; V: TRBV11-3; D: -; CDR3: CASSLINTEAFF; DNA: TGTGCCAGCAGCTTAATTAACACTGAAGCTTTCTTT
size: -; J: TRBJ2-4; V: TRBV6-5; D: -; CDR3: CASSYVLDGAKNIQYF; DNA: TGTGCCAGCAGTTACGTTTTGGATGGCGCCAAAAACATTCAGTACTTC
size: -; J: TRBJ1-4; V: TRBV9; D: TRBD1; CDR3: CASSAGTGGEKLFF; DNA: TGTGCCAGCAGCGCCGGGACAGGAGGTGAAAAACTGTTTTTT
size: -; J: TRBJ2-3; V: TRBV10-3; D: TRBD1; CDR3: CAIRRGQEQDTQYF; DNA: TGTGCCATCAGGAGGGGACAGGAGCAAGATACGCAGTATTTT
size: -; J: TRBJ2-1; V: TRBV7-2; D: -; CDR3: CASSLNNEQFF; DNA: TGTGCCAGCAGCCTCAACAATGAGCAGTTCTTC
size: -; J: TRBJ2-7; V: TRBV5-3; D: TRBD1; CDR3: CARRLGQAYEQYF; DNA: TGTGCCAGAAGGTTGGGACAGGCCTACGAGCAGTACTTC
size: -; J: TRBJ1-5; V: TRBV2; D: -; CDR3: CASSRTTPPPQHF; DNA: TGTGCCAGCAGTCGAACCACGCCTCCCCCCCAGCATTTT